This TCR beta chain was recorded in a study of graft-versus-host responses after intestinal transplantation. Study-wide context: In this cohort, recipients had multivisceral, liver-intestinal, or isolated intestinal transplants. Every recipient underwent anti-thymocyte globulin induction, then tacrolimus and steroids for around three years. Study results and limitations: GvH clones were found in recipient marrow; some appeared first in ileum or blood.

TCRdb's table, derived via immunoSEQ multiplex PCR, lists solely in-frame clones and lacks some. The profile shows over 45,000 clones, approximately 95% of them singletons. Comment on this clone: What it binds is not known.

The material sequenced was PBMCs, taken about 790 days after a first intestinal transplant, on the day of a second. This clonotype was obtained from a human patient who received an intestinal transplant, so some T cells may come from the graft donor.

As DNA, the CDR3 is TGTGCCAGCAGCGACACGACAGAGATGCAAGAGACCCAGTACTTC. This gives the protein CASSDTTEMQETQYF. The genes are TRBV6-1 and TRBJ2-5; TRBD1 might be the D (5 bases). Between the trimmed V and J ends, which lost 6 bases and 2 bases, there was a span of 16 bases. Germline loops: CDR1 MNHNS, CDR2 SASEGT. The CDR3 length is 15 residues.